These 5 T cell receptor beta chains share one sample of origin, sequenced in a study of vaccination effects on CD4 cells after COVID-19. With the ViraFEST assay, the study expanded antigen-specific CD4+ T cells using viral peptide pools, then sequenced them. With 9 to 11 days of culture completed, CD4+ T cells were isolated. Testing of the vaccine recipients showed negative nucleocapsid antibodies and no prior SARS-CoV-2 infection. Assay used: immunoSEQ multiplex PCR; TCRdb lists only in-frame clones, some missing. The sample includes around 79,000 clones, 60% to 85% seen only once; the top ten take 10%. Antigen specificity for these receptors is unknown. This specimen consisted of CD4+ T cells from PBMCs cultured with SARS-CoV-2 spike peptides, obtained before COVID-19 vaccination. The origin of the receptors is a human donor who received a COVID-19 vaccine.

The V and J genes are TRBV3-1 (or the pseudogene TRBV3-2) and TRBJ2-3; D unclear. CDR3 length: 15 amino acids. The germline gives CDR1 LGHDT, CDR2 YNNKEL (reference sequence). Trimming took off 3 bases at V and 4 bases at J, with 14 bases between the two ends. CDR3 in amino acids: CASSQGLVKADTQYF. The CDR3 bases are TGTGCCAGCAGCCAGGGCCTAGTTAAGGCAGATACGCAGTATTTT.

V usage is TRBV19 and J usage is TRBJ1-1; TRBD1 might be the D (6 bases). Trimming pared 4 bases from V and 8 bases from J, leaving 11 bases between. The CDR3 spans 12 residues. Germline-derived CDR1 and CDR2 are LNHDA and SQIVND (reference sequence). The CDR3 DNA is TGTGCCAGTAGTACGCGTACAGGGGAAGCTTTCTTT. Translating it yields CASSTRTGEAFF.

The chain is built from TRBV10-2 and TRBJ1-4, with 8 bases lining up with TRBD1. In germline, CDR1 is WSHSY, CDR2 SAAADI. The CDR3 contains 16 residues. V lost 4 bases to trimming and J lost 4 bases; unmatched junction nucleotides: 8. This CDR3 reads CASSAHWTGSNEKLFF. Here the CDR3 DNA reads TGCGCCAGCAGTGCGCACTGGACAGGGAGTAATGAAAAACTGTTTTTT.

The genes are TRBV27 and TRBJ1-2, with D maybe TRBD1 (6 bases). The CDR3 loop spans 17 amino acids. The ends were cut back, 5 bases at V and 2 bases at J, with 21 bases in the middle. Germline assignment: CDR1 MNHEY and CDR2 SMNVEV (reference sequence). CDR3 coding DNA: TGTGCCAGCAGTCGAATCAATCACCGACAGGAGAACTATGGCTACACCTTC. Protein sequence: CASSRINHRQENYGYTF.

This chain uses TRBV18 with TRBJ1-2, with D maybe TRBD1 (6 bases). The CDR3 is 18 residues long. Deletions cut 3 bases from V and 4 bases from J, with 24 bases between. CDR1 and CDR2 from the germline V gene are KGHSH and LQKENI. The CDR3 protein is CASSPFSPDGGLGYGYTF. The CDR3 DNA reads as TGTGCCAGCTCACCTTTTAGTCCCGACGGGGGCTTGGGCTATGGCTACACCTTC.